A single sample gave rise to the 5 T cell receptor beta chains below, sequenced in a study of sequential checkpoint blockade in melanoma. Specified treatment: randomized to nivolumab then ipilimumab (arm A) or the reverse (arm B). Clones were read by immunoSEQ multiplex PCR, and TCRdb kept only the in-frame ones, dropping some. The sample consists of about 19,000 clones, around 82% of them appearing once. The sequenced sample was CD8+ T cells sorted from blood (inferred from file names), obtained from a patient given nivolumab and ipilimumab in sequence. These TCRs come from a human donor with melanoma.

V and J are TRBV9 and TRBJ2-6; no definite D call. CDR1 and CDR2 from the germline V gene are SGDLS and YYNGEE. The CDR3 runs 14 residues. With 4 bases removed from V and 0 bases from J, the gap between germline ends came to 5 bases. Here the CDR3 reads CASSPSSGANVLTF. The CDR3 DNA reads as TGTGCCAGCAGCCCTAGCTCTGGGGCCAACGTCCTGACTTTC.

The CDR3 DNA is TGTGCCAGCAGTACCAGTATTGGCGGGGCCCAGGTCGAGCAGTACTTC. This codes for CASSTSIGGAQVEQYF. The chain links TRBV7-9 to TRBJ2-7; D might be TRBD2 (6 bases). The germline V and J ends were trimmed by 6 bases and 6 bases, with 24 bases remaining between them. CDR1 and CDR2 (germline): SEHNR, FQNEAQ (reference sequence). The CDR3 runs to 16 residues.

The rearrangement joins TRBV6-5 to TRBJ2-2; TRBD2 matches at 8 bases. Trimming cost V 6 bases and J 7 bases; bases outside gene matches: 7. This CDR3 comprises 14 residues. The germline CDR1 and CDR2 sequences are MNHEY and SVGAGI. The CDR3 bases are TGTGCCAGCAGCTCCAGTCGGGGGGGCGGGGAGCTGTTTTTT. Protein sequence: CASSSSRGGGELFF.

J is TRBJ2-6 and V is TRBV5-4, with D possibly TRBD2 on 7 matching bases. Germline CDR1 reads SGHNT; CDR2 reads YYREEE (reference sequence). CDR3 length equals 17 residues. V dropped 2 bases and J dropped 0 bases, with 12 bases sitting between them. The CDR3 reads CASSFGGRSSGANVLTF. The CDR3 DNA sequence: TGTGCCAGCAGCTTCGGGGGGCGTAGCTCTGGGGCCAACGTCCTGACTTTC.

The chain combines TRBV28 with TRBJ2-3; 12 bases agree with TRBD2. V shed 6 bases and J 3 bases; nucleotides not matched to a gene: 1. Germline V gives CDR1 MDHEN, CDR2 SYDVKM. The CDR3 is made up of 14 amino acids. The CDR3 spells CASSGLAGTDTQYF. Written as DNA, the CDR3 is TGTGCCAGCAGCGGACTAGCGGGGACAGATACGCAGTATTTT.